These 8 T cell receptor beta chains originate from one sample sequenced in a study of blood T cell repertoires in COVID-19. Assay: immunoSEQ multiplex PCR; the TCRdb copy retains only in-frame clones and omits some. The table has over 200,000 clones, 70% to 90% seen once. Sequencing input: PBMCs or T cells enriched from blood (not recorded which). The receptors were gathered from a woman aged 50 to 60 who had recovered from COVID-19.

This chain links TRBV11-1 with TRBJ2-3, with 7 bases aligning to TRBD1. Looked up from germline, CDR1 is SGHAT and CDR2 is FQDESV (reference sequence). The CDR3 spans 16 residues. V shed 3 bases, J shed 0 bases, and the junction held 6 bases outside the gene matches. The CDR3 DNA reads as TGTGCCAGCAGCTTGACAGGGTCCCGTAGCACAGATACGCAGTATTTT. It is translated as CASSLTGSRSTDTQYF.

The gene calls are TRBV7-3 and TRBJ2-3, with unresolved D. V shed 6 bases and J shed 4 bases, with 8 bases lying between them. The CDR3 length is 12 residues. Germline lookup yields CDR1 SGHTA and CDR2 FQGTGA. The CDR3 sequence is CASRSISDTQYF. CDR3 nucleotides: TGTGCCAGCAGGTCCATTTCAGATACGCAGTATTTT.

The chain joins TRBV10-3 to TRBJ2-7, with a possible D match to TRBD1 (7 bases). Germline-derived CDR1 and CDR2 are ENHRY and SYGVKD. Trimming stripped 4 bases from V and 3 bases from J, with 13 bases between. The CDR3 runs to 14 residues. The CDR3 reads CAISGAGGLYEQYF. DNA for the CDR3: TGTGCCATCAGTGGGGCAGGGGGACTCTACGAGCAGTACTTC.

This chain connects TRBV9 to TRBJ1-4; maybe TRBD1 (5 bases). The V gene lost 3 bases and the J gene lost 8 bases, with 11 bases spanning the gap. The CDR3 is 13 amino acids. Germline V gives CDR1 SGDLS, CDR2 YYNGEE. CDR3 amino acids: CASSARVSEKLFF. The CDR3, as DNA: TGTGCCAGCAGCGCCAGGGTTTCGGAAAAACTGTTTTTT.

This chain uses TRBV9 with TRBJ2-2; TRBD2 matches at 11 bases. Germline V gene lookup returns CDR1 SGDLS and CDR2 YYNGEE. The CDR3 is made up of 16 amino acids. With 3 bases clipped from V and 6 bases from J, the junction kept 7 bases outside the gene matches. The CDR3 DNA reads as TGTGCCAGCAGCGGGCGACTAGCGGGACCTCCCGGGGAGCTGTTTTTT. Protein sequence: CASSGRLAGPPGELFF.

This rearrangement joins TRBV25-1 to TRBJ2-7; possible D gene TRBD1, 6 bases. V dropped 7 bases and J dropped 4 bases, with 17 bases sitting between them. The germline CDR1 and CDR2 sequences are MGHDK and SYGVNS. The CDR3 loop spans 14 amino acids. The CDR3, as DNA: TGTGCCAGCACAAAAAAACAGGGTTGGTACGAGCAGTACTTC. It codes for CASTKKQGWYEQYF.

Only a few counts were recorded for this clone. The chain recombines TRBV6-6 with TRBJ1-1, with TRBD1 matching over 9 bases. This CDR3 contains 14 residues. The V and J ends lost 5 bases and 4 bases, in that order; junction bases with no gene match: 5. Germline-derived CDR1 and CDR2 are MNHNY and SVGAGI (reference sequence). CDR3 region: CASSATGGSTEAFF. CDR3 in DNA: TGTGCCAGCAGTGCGACAGGGGGTAGCACTGAAGCTTTCTTT.

This clone was seen more than once but under ten times. This rearrangement joins TRBV6-5 to TRBJ1-1, with D possibly being TRBD1 (6 bases). With 0 bases removed from V and 11 bases from J, the gap between germline ends came to 16 bases. The CDR3 runs 14 residues. CDR1 is MNHEY, CDR2 SVGAGI, per germline. CDR3: CASSYSILQGQAFF. DNA of the CDR3: TGTGCCAGCAGTTACTCGATTTTGCAGGGGCAGGCTTTCTTT.